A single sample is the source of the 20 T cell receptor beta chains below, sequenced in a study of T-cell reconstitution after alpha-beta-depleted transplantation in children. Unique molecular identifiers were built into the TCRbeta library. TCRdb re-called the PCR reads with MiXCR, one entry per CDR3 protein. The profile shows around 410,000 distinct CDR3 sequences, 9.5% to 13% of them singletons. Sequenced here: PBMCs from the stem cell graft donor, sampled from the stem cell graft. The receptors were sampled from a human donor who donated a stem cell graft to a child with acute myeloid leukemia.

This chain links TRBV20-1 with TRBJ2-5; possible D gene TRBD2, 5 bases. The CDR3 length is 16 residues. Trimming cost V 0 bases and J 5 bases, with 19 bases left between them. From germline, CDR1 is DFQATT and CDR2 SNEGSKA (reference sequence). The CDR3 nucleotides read TGCAGTGCTAGAGATCAGGTCGTGCGGGTGGGGGAGACCCAGTACTTC. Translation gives CSARDQVVRVGETQYF.

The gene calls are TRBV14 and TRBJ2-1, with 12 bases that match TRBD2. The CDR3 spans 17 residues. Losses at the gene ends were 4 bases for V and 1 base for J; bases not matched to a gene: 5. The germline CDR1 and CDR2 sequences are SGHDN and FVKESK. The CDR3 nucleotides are TGTGCCAGCAGCCCTAGCGGGGGGGCCGGGTCCTACAATGAGCAGTTCTTC. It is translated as CASSPSGGAGSYNEQFF.

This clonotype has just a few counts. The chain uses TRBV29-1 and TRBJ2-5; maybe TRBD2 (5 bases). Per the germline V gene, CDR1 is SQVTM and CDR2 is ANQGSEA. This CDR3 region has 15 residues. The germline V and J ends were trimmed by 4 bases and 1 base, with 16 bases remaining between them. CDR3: CSVGDRGKSQETQYF. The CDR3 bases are TGCAGCGTTGGTGACCGGGGAAAATCCCAAGAGACCCAGTACTTC.

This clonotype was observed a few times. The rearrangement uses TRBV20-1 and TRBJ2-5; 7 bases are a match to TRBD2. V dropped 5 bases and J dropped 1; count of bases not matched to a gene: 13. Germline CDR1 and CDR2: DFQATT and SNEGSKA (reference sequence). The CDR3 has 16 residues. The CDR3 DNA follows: TGCAGTGCTTCACGCGTCCCTAGCGGACTCCAAGAGACCCAGTACTTC. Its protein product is CSASRVPSGLQETQYF.

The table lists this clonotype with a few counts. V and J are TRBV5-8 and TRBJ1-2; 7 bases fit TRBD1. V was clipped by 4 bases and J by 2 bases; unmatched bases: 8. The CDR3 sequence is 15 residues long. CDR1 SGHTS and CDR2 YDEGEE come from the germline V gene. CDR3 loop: CASSRDRERNYGYTF. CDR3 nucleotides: TGTGCCAGCAGCCGAGACAGGGAAAGGAACTATGGCTACACCTTC.

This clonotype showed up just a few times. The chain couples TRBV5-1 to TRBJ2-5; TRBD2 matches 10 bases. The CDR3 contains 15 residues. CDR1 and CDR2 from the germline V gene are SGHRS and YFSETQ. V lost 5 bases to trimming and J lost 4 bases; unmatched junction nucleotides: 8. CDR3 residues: CASRGLAGVGETQYF. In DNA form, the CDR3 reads TGCGCCAGCAGGGGGCTAGCGGGAGTAGGAGAGACCCAGTACTTC.

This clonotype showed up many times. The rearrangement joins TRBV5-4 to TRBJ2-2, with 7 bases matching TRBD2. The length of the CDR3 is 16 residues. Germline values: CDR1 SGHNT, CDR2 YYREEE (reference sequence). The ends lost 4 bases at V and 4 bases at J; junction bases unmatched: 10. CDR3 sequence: CASSQINTGGTGELFF. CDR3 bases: TGTGCCAGCAGCCAAATTAACACGGGGGGCACCGGGGAGCTGTTTTTT.

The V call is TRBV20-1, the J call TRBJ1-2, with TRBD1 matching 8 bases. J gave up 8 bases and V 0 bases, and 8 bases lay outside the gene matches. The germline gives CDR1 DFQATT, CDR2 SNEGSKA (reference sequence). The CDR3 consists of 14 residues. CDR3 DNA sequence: TGCAGTGCTAGAGATCGTCAGGGGGCGGGAGGCTACACCTTC. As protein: CSARDRQGAGGYTF.

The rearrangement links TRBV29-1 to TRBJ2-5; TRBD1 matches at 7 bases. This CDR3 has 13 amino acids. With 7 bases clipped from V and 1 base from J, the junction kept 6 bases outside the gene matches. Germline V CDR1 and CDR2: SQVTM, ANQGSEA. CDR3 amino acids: CSGTGVGQETQYF. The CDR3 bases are TGCAGCGGCACAGGGGTTGGCCAAGAGACCCAGTACTTC. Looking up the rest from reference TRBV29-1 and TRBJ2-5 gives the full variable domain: SAVISQKPSRDICQRGTSLTIQCQVDSQVTMMFWYRQQPGQSLTLIATANQGSEATYESGFVIDKFPISRPNLTFSTLTVSNMSPEDSSIYLCSGTGVGQETQYFGPGTRLLVL.

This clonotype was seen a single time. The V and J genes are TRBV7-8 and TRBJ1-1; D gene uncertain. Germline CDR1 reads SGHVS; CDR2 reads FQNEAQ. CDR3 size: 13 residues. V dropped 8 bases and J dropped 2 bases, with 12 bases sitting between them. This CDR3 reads CASSTQTNTEAFF. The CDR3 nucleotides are TGTGCCAGCTCTACACAGACTAACACTGAAGCTTTCTTT.

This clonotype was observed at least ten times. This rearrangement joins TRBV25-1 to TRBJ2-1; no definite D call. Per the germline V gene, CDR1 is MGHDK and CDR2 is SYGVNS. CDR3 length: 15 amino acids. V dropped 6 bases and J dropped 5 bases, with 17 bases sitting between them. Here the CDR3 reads CASSDLARNDNEQFF. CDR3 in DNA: TGTGCCAGCAGCGACTTGGCGAGGAACGACAATGAGCAGTTCTTC.

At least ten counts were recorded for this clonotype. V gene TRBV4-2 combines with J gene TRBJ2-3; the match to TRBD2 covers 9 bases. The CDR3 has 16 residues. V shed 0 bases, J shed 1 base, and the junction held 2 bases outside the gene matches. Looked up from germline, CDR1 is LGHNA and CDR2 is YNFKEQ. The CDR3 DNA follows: TGTGCCAGCAGCCAAGAACTAGCGGGTGGCACAGATACGCAGTATTTT. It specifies CASSQELAGGTDTQYF.

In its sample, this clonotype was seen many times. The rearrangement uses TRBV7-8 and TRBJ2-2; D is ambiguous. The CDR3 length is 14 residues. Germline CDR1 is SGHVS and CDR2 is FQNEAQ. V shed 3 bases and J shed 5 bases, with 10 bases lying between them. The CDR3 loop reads CASSFPVFTGELFF. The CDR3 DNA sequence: TGTGCCAGCAGCTTTCCGGTGTTTACCGGGGAGCTGTTTTTT.

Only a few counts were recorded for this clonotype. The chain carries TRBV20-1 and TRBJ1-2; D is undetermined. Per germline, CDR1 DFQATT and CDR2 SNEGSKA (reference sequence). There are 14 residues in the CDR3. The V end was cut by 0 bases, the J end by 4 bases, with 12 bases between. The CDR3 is CSARDRLDSYGYTF. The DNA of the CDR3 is TGCAGTGCTAGAGATAGGCTGGACTCCTATGGCTACACCTTC.

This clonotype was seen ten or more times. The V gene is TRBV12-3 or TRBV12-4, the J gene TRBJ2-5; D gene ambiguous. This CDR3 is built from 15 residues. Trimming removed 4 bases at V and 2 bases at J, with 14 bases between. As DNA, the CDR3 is TGTGCCAGCAGTTACTCGGGCCCTGGGCAAGAGACCCAGTACTTC. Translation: CASSYSGPGQETQYF.

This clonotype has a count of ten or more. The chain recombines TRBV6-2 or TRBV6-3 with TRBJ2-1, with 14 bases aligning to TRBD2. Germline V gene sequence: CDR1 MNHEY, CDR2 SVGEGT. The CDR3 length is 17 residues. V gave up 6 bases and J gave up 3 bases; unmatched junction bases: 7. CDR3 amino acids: CASRMGLAGEIYNEQFF. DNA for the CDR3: TGTGCCAGCAGAATGGGACTAGCGGGAGAGATCTACAATGAGCAGTTCTTC.

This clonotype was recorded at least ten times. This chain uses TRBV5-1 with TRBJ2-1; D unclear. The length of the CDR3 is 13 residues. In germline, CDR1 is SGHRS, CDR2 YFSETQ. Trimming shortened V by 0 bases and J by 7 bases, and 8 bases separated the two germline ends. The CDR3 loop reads CASSLGTVNEQFF. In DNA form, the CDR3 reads TGCGCCAGCAGCTTGGGGACGGTGAATGAGCAGTTCTTC.

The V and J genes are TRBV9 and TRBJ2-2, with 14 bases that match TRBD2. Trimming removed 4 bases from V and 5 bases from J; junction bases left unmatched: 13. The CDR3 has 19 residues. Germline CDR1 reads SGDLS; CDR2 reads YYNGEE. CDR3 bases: TGTGCCAGCAGCTTCGGACTAGCGGGGGGAAGGATTAATACCGGGGAGCTGTTTTTT. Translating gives CASSFGLAGGRINTGELFF. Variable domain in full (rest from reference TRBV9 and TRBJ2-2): DSGVTQTPKHLITATGQRVTLRCSPRSGDLSVYWYQQSLDQGLQFLIQYYNGEERAKGNILERFSAQQFPDLHSELNLSSLELGDSALYFCASSFGLAGGRINTGELFFGEGSRLTVL.

The CDR3 loop is CAWSATGGWETQYF. The CDR3 nucleotides read TGTGCCTGGAGTGCAACAGGGGGCTGGGAGACCCAGTACTTC. The chain has TRBV30 and TRBJ2-5, with 9 bases matching TRBD1. This CDR3 is built from 14 residues. The germline V gene has CDR1 GTSNPN and CDR2 SVGIG (reference sequence). V shed 1 base, J shed 5 bases, and the junction held 5 bases outside the gene matches.

The CDR3 nucleotides read TGTGCCAGCAGTTCCCCCGCAGCCCCTTTCACCTTC. It yields the protein CASSSPAAPFTF. The V call is TRBV12-3 or TRBV12-4, the J call TRBJ1-2; the D is unclear. CDR3 length equals 12 residues. Trimming stripped 4 bases from V and 13 bases from J, with 16 bases between.